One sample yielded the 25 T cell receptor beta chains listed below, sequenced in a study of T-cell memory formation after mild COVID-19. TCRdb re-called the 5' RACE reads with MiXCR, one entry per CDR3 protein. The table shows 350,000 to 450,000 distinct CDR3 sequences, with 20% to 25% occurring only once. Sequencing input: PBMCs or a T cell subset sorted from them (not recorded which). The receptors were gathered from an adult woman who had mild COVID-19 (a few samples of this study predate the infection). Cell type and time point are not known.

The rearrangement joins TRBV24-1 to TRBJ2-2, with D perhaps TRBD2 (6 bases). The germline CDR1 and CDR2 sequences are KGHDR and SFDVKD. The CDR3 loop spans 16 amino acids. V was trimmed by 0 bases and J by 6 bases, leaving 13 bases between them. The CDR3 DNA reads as TGTGCCACCAGTGATTTGGGGACTGCCGGCCCCGGGGAGCTGTTTTTT. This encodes CATSDLGTAGPGELFF.

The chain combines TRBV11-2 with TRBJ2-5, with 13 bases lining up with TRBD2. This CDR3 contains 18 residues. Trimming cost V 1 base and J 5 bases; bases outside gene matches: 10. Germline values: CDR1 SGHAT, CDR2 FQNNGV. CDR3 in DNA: TGTGCCAGCAGCTTAGGACCGGGACTAGCGGGGCCATGGGAGACCCAGTACTTC. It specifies CASSLGPGLAGPWETQYF.

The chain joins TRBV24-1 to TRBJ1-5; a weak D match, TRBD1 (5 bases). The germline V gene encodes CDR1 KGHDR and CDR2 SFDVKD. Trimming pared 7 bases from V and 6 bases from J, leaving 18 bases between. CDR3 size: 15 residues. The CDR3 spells CATSGGTLGGQPQHF. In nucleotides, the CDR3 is TGTGCCACCAGCGGAGGCACTCTGGGGGGTCAGCCCCAGCATTTT.

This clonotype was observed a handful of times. The CDR3 nucleotides are TGTGCCAGCAGCCAGCAGGGGGGCCTTAACTATGGCTACACCTTC. Its protein is CASSQQGGLNYGYTF. This chain joins TRBV7-2 and TRBJ1-2; 7 bases align to TRBD1. The CDR3 sequence is 15 residues long. The V gene's germline CDR1 is SGHTA and CDR2 FQGNSA. J lost 1 base, V lost 5 bases, and 7 bases had no gene match.

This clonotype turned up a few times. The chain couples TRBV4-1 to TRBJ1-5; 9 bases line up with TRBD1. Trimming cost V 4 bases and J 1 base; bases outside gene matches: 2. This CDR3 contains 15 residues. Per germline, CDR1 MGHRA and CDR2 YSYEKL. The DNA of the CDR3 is TGCGCCAGCAGCCGGGACAGGGAGAGCAATCAGCCCCAGCATTTT. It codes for CASSRDRESNQPQHF.

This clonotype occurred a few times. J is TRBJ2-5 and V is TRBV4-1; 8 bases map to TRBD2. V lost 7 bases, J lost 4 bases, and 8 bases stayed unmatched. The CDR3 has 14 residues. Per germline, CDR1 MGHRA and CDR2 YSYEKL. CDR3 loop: CASTGTRDRETQYF. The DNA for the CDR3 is TGCGCCAGCACCGGGACTAGGGATCGAGAGACCCAGTACTTC.

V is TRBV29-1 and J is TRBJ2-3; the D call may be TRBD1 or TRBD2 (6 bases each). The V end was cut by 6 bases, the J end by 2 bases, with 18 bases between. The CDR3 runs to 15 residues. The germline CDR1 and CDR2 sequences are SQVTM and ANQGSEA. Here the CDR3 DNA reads TGCAGCGTCGTTCCCTCAGGGGACTTCACAGATACGCAGTATTTT. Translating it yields CSVVPSGDFTDTQYF.

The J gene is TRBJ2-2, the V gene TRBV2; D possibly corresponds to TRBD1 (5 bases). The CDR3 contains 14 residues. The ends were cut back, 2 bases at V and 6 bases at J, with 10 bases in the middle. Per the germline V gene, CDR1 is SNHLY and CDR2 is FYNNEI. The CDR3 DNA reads TGTGCCAGCAGTGAACAGGGTTATCCCGGGGAGCTGTTTTTT. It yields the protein CASSEQGYPGELFF. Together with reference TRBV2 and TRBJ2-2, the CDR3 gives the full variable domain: EPEVTQTPSHQVTQMGQEVILRCVPISNHLYFYWYRQILGQKVEFLVSFYNNEISEKSEIFDDQFSVERPDGSNFTLKIRSTKLEDSAMYFCASSEQGYPGELFFGEGSRLTVL.

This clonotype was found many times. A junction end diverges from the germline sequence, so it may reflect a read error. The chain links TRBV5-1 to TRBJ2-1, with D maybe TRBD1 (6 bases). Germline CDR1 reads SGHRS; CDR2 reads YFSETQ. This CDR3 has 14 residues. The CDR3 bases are TGTGCCAGCAGTTTACAGGGATCCTACAATGAGCAGTTCTTC. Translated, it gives CASSLQGSYNEQFF. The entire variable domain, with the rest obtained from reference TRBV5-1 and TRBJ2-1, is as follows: KAGVTQTPRYLIKTRGQQVTLSCSPISGHRSVSWYQQTPGQGLQFLFEYFSETQRNKGNFPGRFSGRQFSNSRSEMNVSTLELGDSALYLCASSLQGSYNEQFFGPGTRLTVL.

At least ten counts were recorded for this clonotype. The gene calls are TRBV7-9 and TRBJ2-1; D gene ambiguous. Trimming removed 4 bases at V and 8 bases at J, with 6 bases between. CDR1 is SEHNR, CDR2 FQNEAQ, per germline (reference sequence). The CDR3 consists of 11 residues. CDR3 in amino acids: CASSSRDEQFF. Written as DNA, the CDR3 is TGTGCCAGCAGCTCAAGGGATGAGCAGTTCTTC.

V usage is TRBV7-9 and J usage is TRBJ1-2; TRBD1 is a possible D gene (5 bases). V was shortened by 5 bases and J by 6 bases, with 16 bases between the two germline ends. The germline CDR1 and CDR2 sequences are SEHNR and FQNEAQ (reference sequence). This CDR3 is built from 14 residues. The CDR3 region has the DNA TGTGCCAGCAGCCCCAGGGTTAATGTAGATGGCTACACCTTC. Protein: CASSPRVNVDGYTF.

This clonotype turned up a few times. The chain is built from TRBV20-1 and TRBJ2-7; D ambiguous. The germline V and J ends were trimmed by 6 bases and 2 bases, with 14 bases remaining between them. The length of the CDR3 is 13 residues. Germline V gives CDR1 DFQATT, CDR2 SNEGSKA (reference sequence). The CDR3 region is CSAPLSGTYEQYF. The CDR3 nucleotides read TGCAGTGCCCCCCTCTCAGGAACCTACGAGCAGTACTTC.

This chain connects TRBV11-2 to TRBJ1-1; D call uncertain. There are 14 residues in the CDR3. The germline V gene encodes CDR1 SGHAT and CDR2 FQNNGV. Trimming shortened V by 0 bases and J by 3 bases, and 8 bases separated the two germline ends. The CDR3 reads CASSLDSTYTEAFF. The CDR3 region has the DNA TGTGCCAGCAGCTTAGACTCGACGTACACTGAAGCTTTCTTT.

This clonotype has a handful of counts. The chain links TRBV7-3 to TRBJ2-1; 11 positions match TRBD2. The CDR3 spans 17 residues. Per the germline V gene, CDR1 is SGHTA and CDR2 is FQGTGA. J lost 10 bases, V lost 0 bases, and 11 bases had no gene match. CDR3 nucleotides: TGTGCCAGCAGCTTAACGGGGCTAGCGGGAGGTTCGTCCGAGCAGTTCTTC. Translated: CASSLTGLAGGSSEQFF.

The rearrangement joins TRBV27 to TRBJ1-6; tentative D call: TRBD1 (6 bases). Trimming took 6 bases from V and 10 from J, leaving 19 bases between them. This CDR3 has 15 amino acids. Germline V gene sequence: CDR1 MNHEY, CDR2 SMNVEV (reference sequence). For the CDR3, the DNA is TGTGCCAGCAGGGTACAGGGATCTTTTGGGTCACCCCTCCACTTT. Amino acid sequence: CASRVQGSFGSPLHF.

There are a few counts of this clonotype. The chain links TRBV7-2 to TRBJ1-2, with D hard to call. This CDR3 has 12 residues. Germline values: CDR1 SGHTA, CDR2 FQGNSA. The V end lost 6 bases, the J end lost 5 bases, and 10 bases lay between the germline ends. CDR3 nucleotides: TGTGCCAGCAGTCAGATCCTTTATGGCTACACCTTC. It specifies CASSQILYGYTF.

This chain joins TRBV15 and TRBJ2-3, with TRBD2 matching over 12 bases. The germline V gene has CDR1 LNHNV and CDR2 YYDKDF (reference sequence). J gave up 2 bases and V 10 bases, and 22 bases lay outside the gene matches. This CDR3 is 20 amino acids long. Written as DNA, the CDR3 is TGTGCCATCGAAGCACCACACCCCAGACTAGCGGGGGCCCCCACAGATACGCAGTATTTT. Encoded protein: CAIEAPHPRLAGAPTDTQYF.

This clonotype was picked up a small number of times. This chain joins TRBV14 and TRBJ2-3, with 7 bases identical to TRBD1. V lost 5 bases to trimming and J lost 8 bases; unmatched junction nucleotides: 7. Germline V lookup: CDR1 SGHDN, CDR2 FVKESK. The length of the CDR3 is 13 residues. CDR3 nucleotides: TGTGCCAGCAGCTGGGACAGTAGGGCTACGCAGTATTTT. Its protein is CASSWDSRATQYF. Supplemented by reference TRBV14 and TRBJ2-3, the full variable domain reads EAGVTQFPSHSVIEKGQTVTLRCDPISGHDNLYWYRRVMGKEIKFLLHFVKESKQDESGMPNNRFLAERTGGTYSTLKVQPAELEDSGVYFCASSWDSRATQYFGPGTRLTVL.

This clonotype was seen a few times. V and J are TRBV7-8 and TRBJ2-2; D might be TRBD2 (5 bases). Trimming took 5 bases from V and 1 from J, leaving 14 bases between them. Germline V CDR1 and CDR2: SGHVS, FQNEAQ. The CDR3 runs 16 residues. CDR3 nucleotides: TGTGCCAGCAGCCAGTATCTAGCATGGAACACCGGGGAGCTGTTTTTT. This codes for CASSQYLAWNTGELFF.

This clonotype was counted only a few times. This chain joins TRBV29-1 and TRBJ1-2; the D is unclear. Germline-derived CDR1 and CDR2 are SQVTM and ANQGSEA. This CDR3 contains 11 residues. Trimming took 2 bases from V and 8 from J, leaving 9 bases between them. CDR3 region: CSVEKDDGYTF. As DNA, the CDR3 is TGCAGCGTTGAAAAGGACGACGGCTACACCTTC.

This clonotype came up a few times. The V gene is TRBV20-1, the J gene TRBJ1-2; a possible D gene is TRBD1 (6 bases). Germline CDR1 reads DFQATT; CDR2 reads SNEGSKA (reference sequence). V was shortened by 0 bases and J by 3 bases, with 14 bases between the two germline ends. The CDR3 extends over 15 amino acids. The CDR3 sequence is CSARDAGGLDYGYTF. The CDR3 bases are TGCAGTGCTAGAGATGCCGGGGGGCTCGACTATGGCTACACCTTC.

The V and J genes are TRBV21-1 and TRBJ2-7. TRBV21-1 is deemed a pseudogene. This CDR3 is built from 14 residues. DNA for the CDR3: TGTGCCAGCAGCAAAGATGGGGTCGGCTACGAGCAGTACTTC. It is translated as CASSKDGVGYEQYF.

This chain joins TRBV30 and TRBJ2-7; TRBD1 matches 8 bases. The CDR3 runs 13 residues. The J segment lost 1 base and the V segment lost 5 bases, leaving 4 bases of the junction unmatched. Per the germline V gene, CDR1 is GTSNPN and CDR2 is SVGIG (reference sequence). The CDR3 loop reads CAWWDRLSYEQYF. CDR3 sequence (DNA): TGTGCCTGGTGGGACAGGTTATCCTACGAGCAGTACTTC.

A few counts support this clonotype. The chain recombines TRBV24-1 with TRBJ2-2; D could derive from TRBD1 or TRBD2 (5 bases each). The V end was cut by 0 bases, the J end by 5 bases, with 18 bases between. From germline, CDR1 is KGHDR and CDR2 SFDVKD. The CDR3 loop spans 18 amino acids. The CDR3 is CATSDLGTAGAGTGELFF. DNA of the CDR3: TGTGCCACCAGTGATTTGGGGACCGCCGGAGCTGGGACCGGGGAGCTGTTTTTT.

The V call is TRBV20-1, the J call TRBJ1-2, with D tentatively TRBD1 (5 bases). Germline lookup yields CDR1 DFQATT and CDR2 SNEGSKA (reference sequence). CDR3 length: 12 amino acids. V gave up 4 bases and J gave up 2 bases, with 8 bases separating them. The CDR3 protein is CSATGGNYGYTF. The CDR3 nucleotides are TGCAGTGCTACCGGGGGAAACTATGGCTACACCTTC.